Listed below are T cell receptor beta chains from one sample, sequenced in a study of blood T cell repertoires in COVID-19. Data came from immunoSEQ multiplex PCR; TCRdb stores just in-frame clones and leaves some out. The repertoire has around 450,000 clones, roughly 91% of them found once; the top ten carry less than 0.75%. The specimen was PBMCs or T cells enriched from blood (not recorded which). The receptors originated from a man between 18 and 35 years old who had recovered from COVID-19. The CDR3 runs from the conserved cysteine through the conserved F or W. D genes are given only for firm matches. Clone size is given for some rows only: seen once, a few or many times, or a class if the clone is expanded.

CASSLEVGGGARTEAFF	TGTGCCAGCAGCTTGGAGGTTGGAGGGGGCGCGAGGACTGAAGCTTTCTTT	TRBD1	TRBV5-4	TRBJ1-1	17	-
CASSVAPGNYEQYF	TGTGCCAGCAGCGTAGCTCCAGGGAACTACGAGCAGTACTTC	-	TRBV9	TRBJ2-7	14	-
CASTPPRGGYTF	TGTGCCAGCACCCCCCCCCGCGGGGGCTACACCTTC	-	TRBV28	TRBJ1-2	12	-
CSGRTNEKLFF	TGCAGTGGCCGGACTAATGAAAAACTGTTTTTT	-	TRBV20-1	TRBJ1-4	11	-
CASQGAKSNQPQHF	TGTGCCAGTCAGGGGGCGAAAAGCAATCAGCCCCAGCATTTT	TRBD1	TRBV19	TRBJ1-5	14	-
CASSLDDGDQPQHF	TGTGCCAGCTCACTGGACGACGGGGATCAGCCCCAGCATTTT	-	TRBV18	TRBJ1-5	14	-
CAISESPGKGYGYTF	TGTGCCATCAGTGAGTCGCCAGGGAAAGGCTATGGCTACACCTTC	-	TRBV10-3	TRBJ1-2	15	-
CASSFSWGTGEEKLFF	TGCGCCAGCAGCTTCTCGTGGGGGACAGGGGAAGAAAAACTGTTTTTT	TRBD1	TRBV5-1	TRBJ1-4	16	-
CASSLAEGVTNTIYF	TGTGCCAGCAGCTTAGCGGAGGGTGTGACAAACACCATATATTTT	-	TRBV7-8	TRBJ1-3	15	once
CAISAGDRAYEQYF	TGTGCCATCAGTGCAGGGGACAGGGCCTACGAGCAGTACTTC	TRBD1	TRBV10-3	TRBJ2-7	14	-
CASSEPGREGYTF	TGTGCCAGCAGTGAACCGGGCAGGGAAGGCTACACCTTC	-	TRBV6-1	TRBJ1-2	13	-
CASSLVFGGYEQYF	TGTGCCAGCAGCTTAGTATTCGGGGGCTACGAGCAGTACTTC	-	TRBV7-2	TRBJ2-7	14	-
CASSRSAGEYNEQFF	TGTGCCAGCAGCCGGTCGGCGGGAGAATACAATGAGCAGTTCTTC	TRBD2	TRBV3-1/TRBV3-2	TRBJ2-1	15	-
CASSTSTGFRNTIYF	TGTGCCAGCAGTACCTCGACAGGGTTCCGAAACACCATATATTTT	TRBD1	TRBV6-5	TRBJ1-3	15	-
CASSPPTRSYEQYF	TGTGCCAGCAGCCCGCCGACTCGTTCCTACGAGCAGTACTTC	-	TRBV5-6	TRBJ2-7	14	-
CASSILTGRKDQPQHF	TGTGCCAGTAGTATCTTGACAGGGAGAAAAGATCAGCCCCAGCATTTT	TRBD1	TRBV19	TRBJ1-5	16	few
CATSGITGTSNTGELFF	TGTGCCACCAGTGGGATAACCGGGACAAGCAACACCGGGGAGCTGTTTTTT	-	TRBV24-1	TRBJ2-2	17	-
CASSERGQGPYEQYF	TGTGCCAGCAGTGAAAGGGGGCAGGGGCCTTACGAGCAGTACTTC	TRBD1	TRBV6-1	TRBJ2-7	15	-
CASSPRLDQPQHF	TGTGCCAGCAGTCCGCGCCTCGATCAGCCCCAGCATTTT	-	TRBV12-3/TRBV12-4	TRBJ1-5	13	-
CASSVGIAGVETQYF	TGTGCCAGCAGCGTAGGTATAGCGGGGGTAGAGACCCAGTACTTC	TRBD2	TRBV9	TRBJ2-5	15	-
CASTGQGAGEQYF	TGTGCCAGCACCGGACAGGGGGCGGGCGAGCAGTACTTC	TRBD1	TRBV18	TRBJ2-7	13	-
CAWNVGLAGGGEQFF	TGTGCCTGGAACGTGGGACTAGCGGGAGGGGGTGAGCAGTTCTTC	TRBD2	TRBV30	TRBJ2-1	15	-
CASSLDPGSGANVLTF	TGCGCCAGCAGCTTGGACCCGGGGTCCGGGGCCAACGTCCTGACTTTC	-	TRBV5-1	TRBJ2-6	16	-
CASSFRGGPYNEQFF	TGTGCCAGCAGCTTCCGCGGGGGCCCCTACAATGAGCAGTTCTTC	-	TRBV5-5	TRBJ2-1	15	-
CASSKFSGNTDTQYF	TGTGCCAGCAGCAAATTTAGCGGGAACACAGATACGCAGTATTTT	TRBD2	TRBV2	TRBJ2-3	15	-
CAWSVGQGSGYTF	TGTGCCTGGAGTGTAGGACAGGGGAGCGGCTACACCTTC	TRBD1	TRBV30	TRBJ1-2	13	-
CASRIDRQGSNSPLHF	TGTGCCAGCAGGATTGATCGACAGGGAAGTAATTCACCCCTCCACTTT	TRBD1	TRBV28	TRBJ1-6	16	-
CASSSTIAGKETQYF	TGTGCCAGCAGCTCCACCATAGCGGGGAAAGAGACCCAGTACTTC	TRBD2	TRBV5-4	TRBJ2-5	15	-
CASSYFQADTEAFF	TGTGCCAGCAGTTATTTCCAAGCTGACACTGAAGCTTTCTTT	-	TRBV27	TRBJ1-1	14	-
CASSQADRGNTEAFF	TGTGCCAGCAGCCAGGCGGACAGGGGGAACACTGAAGCTTTCTTT	TRBD1	TRBV3-1/TRBV3-2	TRBJ1-1	15	-
CASSSVPGQGANYGYTF	TGTGCCAGCAGCTCAGTCCCGGGACAGGGGGCTAACTATGGCTACACCTTC	TRBD1	TRBV7-9	TRBJ1-2	17	-
CASSQDRGTGSNNEQFF	TGCGCCAGCAGCCAAGATCGGGGGACAGGGTCCAACAATGAGCAGTTCTTC	TRBD1	TRBV4-1	TRBJ2-1	17	-
CASSLSWDIDGRPQHF	TGTGCCAGCAGCTTATCTTGGGACATCGACGGTCGGCCCCAGCATTTT	-	TRBV7-2	TRBJ1-5	16	-
CASSLRGTGELFF	TGTGCCAGCAGTTTGAGAGGAACCGGGGAGCTGTTTTTT	-	TRBV27	TRBJ2-2	13	once
CASSPRGSGSYEQYF	TGTGCCAGCAGCCCTCGCGGTAGCGGGTCCTACGAGCAGTACTTC	TRBD2	TRBV9	TRBJ2-7	15	few
CASTEDTEAFF	TGTGCCAGTACGGAGGACACTGAAGCTTTCTTT	-	TRBV19	TRBJ1-1	11	once
CASSRGTGNYGYTF	TGTGCCAGCAGCCGCGGGACAGGCAACTATGGCTACACCTTC	TRBD1	TRBV7-9	TRBJ1-2	14	-
CASSLTSGGAGKTQYF	TGTGCCAGCAGCCTGACTAGCGGGGGGGCTGGGAAGACCCAGTACTTC	TRBD2	TRBV7-9	TRBJ2-5	16	-
CASSEGWGGDGYTF	TGTGCCAGCAGTGAAGGCTGGGGGGGGGATGGCTACACCTTC	-	TRBV6-1	TRBJ1-2	14	-
CASSQALRPTYNEQFF	TGTGCCAGCAGCCAAGCTCTGCGCCCGACCTACAATGAGCAGTTCTTC	-	TRBV4-2	TRBJ2-1	16	-
CSVVASTGELFF	TGCAGCGTTGTAGCGAGCACCGGGGAGCTGTTTTTT	-	TRBV29-1	TRBJ2-2	12	-
CASSRQGDGGYTF	TGTGCCAGCAGCAGACAGGGTGATGGGGGCTACACCTTC	TRBD1	TRBV7-9	TRBJ1-2	13	-
CASSLGYNLRETQYF	TGTGCCAGCAGCTTAGGTTACAACCTGCGGGAGACCCAGTACTTC	-	TRBV11-3	TRBJ2-5	15	-
CASIKTGGYQPQHF	TGTGCCAGCATAAAAACAGGGGGCTATCAGCCCCAGCATTTT	TRBD1	TRBV28	TRBJ1-5	14	-
CASSPRQGAYYGYTF	TGTGCCAGCAGTCCGAGACAGGGGGCATACTATGGCTACACCTTC	TRBD1	TRBV27	TRBJ1-2	15	-
CASGLVLGTSGRAIGELFF	TGTGCTAGTGGTTTGGTACTGGGGACTAGCGGGAGGGCCATCGGGGAGCTGTTTTTT	TRBD2	TRBV12-5	TRBJ2-2	19	-
CASSLASSSAPDNEQFF	TGCGCCAGCAGCTTGGCTTCGAGTAGCGCCCCTGACAATGAGCAGTTCTTC	-	TRBV5-1	TRBJ2-1	17	-
CASSPEVSGNTIYF	TGTGCCAGCTCACCGGAGGTCTCTGGAAACACCATATATTTT	-	TRBV18	TRBJ1-3	14	-
CASSLGLLNSPLHF	TGTGCCAGCAGCTTAGGGCTGCTGAATTCACCCCTCCACTTT	-	TRBV7-2	TRBJ1-6	14	-
CASRDRGTDTQYF	TGTGCCAGCAGGGACAGGGGCACAGATACGCAGTATTTT	TRBD1	TRBV2	TRBJ2-3	13	once
CATSRDAVAGLRRYEQYF	TGTGCCACCAGCAGGGACGCCGTCGCAGGGCTCCGTCGTTACGAGCAGTACTTC	-	TRBV15	TRBJ2-7	18	once
CASSIPGTLYSNQPQHF	TGTGCCAGTAGTATCCCCGGGACACTTTATAGCAATCAGCCCCAGCATTTT	-	TRBV19	TRBJ1-5	17	-
CATSDLLGGEQFF	TGTGCCACCAGTGATTTGCTCGGAGGTGAGCAGTTCTTC	-	TRBV24-1	TRBJ2-1	13	-